This TCR beta chain was observed in a study of blood T cell repertoires in COVID-19. This clone occurred once. Repertoires were generated with immunoSEQ multiplex PCR, while TCRdb's copy carries only in-frame clones and drops some. The sample records over 150,000 clones, over 70% being singletons. The ends lost 1 base at V and 3 bases at J; junction bases unmatched: 4. CDR3 size: 16 residues. Germline V gene data show CDR1 as SNHLY and CDR2 as FYNNEI. Sequenced sample: peripheral blood. The V gene is TRBV2, the J gene TRBJ2-5, with 11 bases identical to TRBD2. The receptor's source is a woman at least 80 years old with active or convalescent COVID-19. The CDR3 nucleotides read TGTGCCAGCAGTGAAGGTAGCGGGGGGGTAAAAGAGACCCAGTACTTC. Amino acid sequence: CASSEGSGGVKETQYF.